The rows below give T cell receptor beta chains drawn from one sample of a study of OX40 agonist ivuxolimab in advanced cancers. Assay: immunoSEQ multiplex PCR; the TCRdb copy retains only in-frame clones and omits some. Of 20,000 to 30,000 clones detected, around 83% appear once; the ten largest clones hold roughly 35%. The sample consisted of CD4+ or CD8+ T cells sorted from blood, taken in a trial of the OX40 agonist ivuxolimab. The receptors come from an adult with an advanced solid tumor such as melanoma, head and neck, liver or kidney cancer. CDR3s include the opening cysteine and the closing phenylalanine or tryptophan. The D gene is left open where the match is weak. Some rows mark clone size as missing; the rest say once, few, many or name a class of expanded clone.

V	size	D	J	DNA	CDR3
TRBV7-9	once	NA	TRBJ1-6	TGTGCCAGCAGCTTTCTTAATTCACCCCTCCACTTT	CASSFLNSPLHF
TRBV11-2	few	NA	TRBJ2-2	TGTGCCAGCAGCTTAGCCCAGGGAGTCTACACCGGGGAGCTGTTTTTT	CASSLAQGVYTGELFF
TRBV27	NA	TRBD2	TRBJ2-1	TGTGCCAGCAGTACCGGGGGGAATTACAATGAGCAGTTCTTC	CASSTGGNYNEQFF
TRBV25-1	NA	NA	TRBJ2-3	TGTGCCAGCAGTGAATCCAGGGGTACGCAGTATTTT	CASSESRGTQYF
TRBV13	NA	TRBD2	TRBJ2-1	TGTGCCAGCAGCCCCCGACTAGCACCCGCAGCGTTCTACAATGAGCAGTTCTTC	CASSPRLAPAAFYNEQFF
TRBV27	once	NA	TRBJ2-7	TGTGCCAGCAGTAACTGGGGAAGAAACTACGAGCAGTACTTC	CASSNWGRNYEQYF
TRBV5-8	NA	NA	TRBJ1-1	TGTGCCAGCAGCCCAAGTGACACTGAAGCTTTCTTT	CASSPSDTEAFF
TRBV2	NA	NA	TRBJ2-7	TGTGCCAGCAGAGGGGGGAATACAGACCACGAGCAGTACTTC	CASRGGNTDHEQYF
TRBV5-4	NA	NA	TRBJ2-4	TGTGCCAGCAGCTTGGTCGGGGGCGGAAACATTCAGTACTTC	CASSLVGGGNIQYF
TRBV9	once	TRBD2	TRBJ2-3	TGTGCCAGCAGCGCCTTAGCGGGGACGGGAACAGATACGCAGTATTTT	CASSALAGTGTDTQYF
TRBV27	NA	NA	TRBJ1-1	TGTGCCAGCAGTTTATACGACAGTAACACTGAAGCTTTCTTT	CASSLYDSNTEAFF
TRBV5-8	NA	TRBD1	TRBJ2-7	TGTGCCAGCAGCTTAGGGACAGGGATCGAGCAGTACTTC	CASSLGTGIEQYF
TRBV28	NA	NA	TRBJ1-5	TGTGCCAGCAGTTTTGGGAAAAATCAGCCCCAGCATTTT	CASSFGKNQPQHF
TRBV27	NA	NA	TRBJ2-1	TGTGCCAGCGTTGCGGGCTCCTACAATGAGCAGTTCTTC	CASVAGSYNEQFF
TRBV4-2	NA	TRBD2	TRBJ2-5	TGTGCCAGCAGCCAGGAAGCGGGAGGGCCCGGGGAGACCCAGTACTTC	CASSQEAGGPGETQYF
TRBV19	NA	NA	TRBJ2-1	TGTGCCAGTAGTTACTTCCTTAATGACAATGAGCAGTTCTTC	CASSYFLNDNEQFF
TRBV18	NA	TRBD2	TRBJ2-1	TGTGCCAGCTCACCCCCGAGAGCGGGGGGGATCAATGAGCAGTTCTTC	CASSPPRAGGINEQFF
TRBV19	NA	NA	TRBJ1-2	TGTGCCAGTAGTATGAATAGCTATGGCTACACCTTC	CASSMNSYGYTF
TRBV29-1	NA	TRBD2	TRBJ2-5	TGCAGCCCTTGGACTAGCAAGGAGACCCAGTACTTC	CSPWTSKETQYF
TRBV7-9	NA	TRBD1	TRBJ2-7	TGTGCCAGCAGCTTCCCAGACAGGGACGACTACTTC	CASSFPDRDDYF
TRBV6-6	NA	TRBD1	TRBJ2-4	TGTGCCAGCATCGACAGGGGGCGAGGGGCCAAAAACATTCAGTACTTC	CASIDRGRGAKNIQYF
TRBV5-1	NA	NA	TRBJ1-2	TGTGCCAGCAGCTTATATACACTCCAGGACTATGGCTACACCTTC	CASSLYTLQDYGYTF
TRBV4-1	few	NA	TRBJ2-2	TGCGCCAGCAGCCAATCAGGGGCCCACACCGGGGAGCTGTTTTTT	CASSQSGAHTGELFF
TRBV7-2	once	NA	TRBJ2-5	TGTGCCAGCAGCTTATACTATCAAGAGACCCAGTACTTC	CASSLYYQETQYF
TRBV19	once	TRBD2	TRBJ2-4	TGTGCCACCCGAAACACTAGCGGGGGGGCTAGATGGTACTTC	CATRNTSGGARWYF
TRBV19	NA	TRBD1	TRBJ2-1	TGTGCCAGTAACACAGGGGGCTACAATGAGCAGTTCTTC	CASNTGGYNEQFF
TRBV4-3	NA	NA	TRBJ2-3	TGCGCCAGCAGCCAAGATAAGGGATTTTTTTCAGATACGCAGTATTTT	CASSQDKGFFSDTQYF
TRBV9	NA	NA	TRBJ2-7	TGTGCCAGCAGCCCTATGGCCAGCGCCTACGAGCAGTACTTC	CASSPMASAYEQYF
TRBV27	NA	NA	TRBJ1-1	TGTGCCAGCAGTTTAAGGGGCTTGAACACTGAAGCTTTCTTT	CASSLRGLNTEAFF
TRBV7-3	NA	NA	TRBJ2-3	TGTGCCAGCAGCTTAGGAGACGGCGATACGCAGTATTTT	CASSLGDGDTQYF